The following is a TCR beta chain sequence with its context. Antigen specificity is unknown. The entry originates in a study of cytomegalovirus exposure and HLA in healthy donors. Trimming cost V 4 bases and J 8 bases, with 12 bases left between them. The germline V gene encodes CDR1 SGHAT and CDR2 FQNNGV. The CDR3 consists of 13 residues. Study-level findings and limits: Researchers left out some V segments, among them TRBV6-2 and TRBV6-3, as indistinguishable.

Use of 60 Vbeta and 13 Jbeta primers characterized the PCR. The data were produced by immunoSEQ multiplex PCR, yet TCRdb's version contains in-frame clones alone and is incomplete. The sample yields under 250,000 clones, roughly four fifths seen once. The J gene is TRBJ2-1, the V gene TRBV11-2, with a possible D match to TRBD1 (5 bases). The origin of this receptor is a man aged 25-40 years in good health and CMV-seronegative. Material: PBMCs. In DNA form, the CDR3 reads TGTGCCAGCAGCTCCCAAGGGGTACATGAGCAGTTCTTC. It codes for CASSSQGVHEQFF. The full variable domain, completed using reference TRBV11-2 and TRBJ2-1, is EAGVAQSPRYKIIEKRQSVAFWCNPISGHATLYWYQQILGQGPKLLIQFQNNGVVDDSQLPKDRFSAERLKGVDSTLKIQPAKLEDSAVYLCASSSQGVHEQFFGPGTRLTVL.